This T cell receptor beta chain derives from a study of CD8 T cells in ankylosing spondylitis. Note on this clonotype: Antigen unknown.

The J segment lost 1 base and the V segment lost 3 bases, leaving 4 bases of the junction unmatched. Germline CDR1 KGHSH, CDR2 LQKENI. This CDR3 region has 17 residues. Library preparation for TCR beta used quantitative 5'-RACE with molecular barcodes. TCRdb used MiXCR to reprocess the 5' RACE reads, holding one entry per CDR3 protein. Of fewer than 450,000 distinct CDR3 sequences listed, about 15% are singletons. Study results and limitations: Reportedly, matched ankylosing spondylitis synovial fluid was significantly enriched for disease-linked clones. Peripheral blood samples showed relatively rare disease-linked clones, and these clones were CD8+. One TCR beta motif, made up of roughly eight highly homologous variants, appeared characteristic of ankylosing spondylitis blood.

The sample consisted of blood, either unsorted or a sorted T cell fraction (not recorded which). The genes are TRBV18 and TRBJ2-6, with 9 bases lining up with TRBD1. The sequence was obtained from a male donor with ankylosing spondylitis. The CDR3 DNA is TGTGCCAGCTCACCTGGACAGGGGATTTCTGGGGCCAACGTCCTGACTTTC. Encoded protein: CASSPGQGISGANVLTF.